This TCR beta chain originates from a study of vaccination and CD4 T cells after COVID-19. Sequencing of DNA taken from cultured CD4+ T cells relied on the Oncomine TCR Beta short-read assay. MiXCR was run by TCRdb on the PCR reads, yielding one entry per CDR3 protein. The sample holds under 20,000 distinct CDR3 sequences, roughly 31% seen once. On this clonotype: Its specificity is not known.

Noted treatment: roughly 10-day PBMC culture with coronavirus spike peptide pools or control peptides (ViraFEST assay). The sample taken for sequencing was cultured CD4+ T cells from blood. This receptor was taken from a human donor with COVID-19.

The CDR3 region has the DNA TGTGCCAGCAGTTTAGCCCTTAGCTCCTACAATGAGCAGTTCTTC. Its translation is CASSLALSSYNEQFF. J is TRBJ2-1 and V is TRBV12-3 or TRBV12-4; D is undetermined. V was shortened by 0 bases and J by 0 bases, with 6 bases between the two germline ends. This CDR3 region has 15 residues.